Sequencing of this T cell receptor beta chain was carried out in a study of Tregs in tolerant kidney transplant recipients. About this clone itself: Its cognate antigen is unknown. An end of the junction does not agree with germline; a read error may underlie this.

Produced via immunoSEQ multiplex PCR; TCRdb's table is partial and in-frame only. Of approximately 45,000 clones listed, around 95% are singletons. Germline V gene sequence: CDR1 SSHAT, CDR2 FNYEAQ (reference sequence). CDR3 length: 16 amino acids. The rearrangement links TRBV7-7 to TRBJ2-1; D call uncertain. The sample consisted of Tregs from blood cultured with allogeneic cells. The receptor's source is a human donor in good health. CDR3 protein: CASSLDLASSYNEQFF. The CDR3, as DNA: TGTGCTAGCAGCTTAGATCTGGCCAGCTCCTACAATGAGCAGTTCTTC. Together with reference TRBV7-7 and TRBJ2-1, the CDR3 gives the full variable domain: GAGVSQSPRYKVTKRGQDVTLRCDPISSHATLYWYQQALGQGPEFLTYFNYEAQPDKSGLPSDRFSAERPEGSISTLTIQRTEQRDSAMYRCASSLDLASSYNEQFFGPGTRLTVL.